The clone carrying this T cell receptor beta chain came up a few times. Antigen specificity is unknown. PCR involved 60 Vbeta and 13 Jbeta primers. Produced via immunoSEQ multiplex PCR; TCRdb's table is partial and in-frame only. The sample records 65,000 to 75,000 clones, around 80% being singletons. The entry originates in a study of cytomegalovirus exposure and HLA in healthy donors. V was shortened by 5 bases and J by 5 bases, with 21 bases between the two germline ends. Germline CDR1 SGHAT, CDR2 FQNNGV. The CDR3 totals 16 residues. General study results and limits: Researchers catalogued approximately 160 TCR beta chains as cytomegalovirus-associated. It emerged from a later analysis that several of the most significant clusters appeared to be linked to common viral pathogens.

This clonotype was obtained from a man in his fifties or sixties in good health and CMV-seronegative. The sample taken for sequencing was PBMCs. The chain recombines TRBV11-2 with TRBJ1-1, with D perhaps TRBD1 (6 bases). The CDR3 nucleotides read TGTGCCAGCAGCCCCCTCTTAGGGGGTAGGGGGACTGAAGCTTTCTTT. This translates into CASSPLLGGRGTEAFF.